The rows below give T cell receptor beta chains drawn from one sample of a study of blood T cell repertoires in COVID-19. Profiling relied on immunoSEQ multiplex PCR, and the TCRdb table lists in-frame clones only, not all of them. The sample contains approximately 180,000 clones, 76% of which appear only once. The sample consisted of PBMCs or T cells enriched from blood (not recorded which). The receptors stem from a woman in her 50s with acute COVID-19. CDR3s include the opening cysteine and the closing phenylalanine or tryptophan. A D gene is named only where the DNA matches it firmly. Size is omitted from some rows. Given values are once, few, many or a class for expanded clones.

>NA|NA|TRBV19|TRBJ1-3|16
CASIPWGQNSGNTIYF
TGTGCCAGTATACCCTGGGGGCAAAACTCTGGAAACACCATATATTTT
>NA|NA|TRBV5-1|TRBJ2-3|17
CASSHQGAGVTTDTQYF
TGCGCCAGCAGCCACCAGGGGGCGGGGGTAACCACAGATACGCAGTATTTT
>NA|NA|TRBV28|TRBJ1-2|13
CATLTTGRYGYTF
TGTGCCACCCTTACTACAGGTCGCTATGGCTACACCTTC
>NA|NA|TRBV2|TRBJ2-3|17
CASSRDSGYPLTDTQYF
TGTGCCAGCAGCCGGGACTCGGGATATCCATTGACAGATACGCAGTATTTT
>NA|NA|TRBV20-1|TRBJ1-4|10
CSAYYEKLFF
TGCAGCGCCTACTATGAAAAACTGTTTTTT
>NA|NA|TRBV5-1|TRBJ1-2|14
CASSPQQARYGYTF
TGCGCCAGCAGCCCCCAGCAGGCACGCTATGGCTACACCTTC
>NA|NA|TRBV3-1/TRBV3-2|TRBJ2-1|15
CASRKTGSSYNEQFF
TGTGCCAGCAGGAAAACGGGGAGCTCCTACAATGAGCAGTTCTTC
>TRBD1|NA|TRBV5-1|TRBJ2-3|15
CASSAGTVVTDTQYF
TGCGCCAGCAGCGCCGGGACAGTGGTCACAGATACGCAGTATTTT
>TRBD1|NA|TRBV7-2|TRBJ1-5|15
CASSLTGGRNQPQHF
TGTGCCAGCAGCCTTACAGGGGGAAGGAATCAGCCCCAGCATTTT
>NA|NA|TRBV18|TRBJ2-5|13
CASSRAILETQYF
TGTGCCAGCTCACGGGCGATCCTGGAGACCCAGTACTTC
>TRBD1|few|TRBV4-1|TRBJ2-5|17
CASSQDRGQSVQETQYF
TGCGCCAGCAGCCAAGACAGGGGACAGTCAGTTCAAGAGACCCAGTACTTC
>TRBD2|NA|TRBV5-1|TRBJ2-6|16
CAPSGGRDSGANVLTF
TGCGCCCCCTCGGGGGGACGGGACTCTGGGGCCAACGTCCTGACTTTC
>NA|NA|TRBV5-1|TRBJ2-5|15
CASSLDGTLQETQYF
TGCGCCAGCAGCTTGGACGGGACACTTCAAGAGACCCAGTACTTC
>NA|NA|TRBV6-1|TRBJ2-2|16
CASSEALGHNTGELFF
TGTGCCAGCAGTGAAGCGCTTGGGCATAACACCGGGGAGCTGTTTTTT
>NA|NA|TRBV19|TRBJ1-1|14
CASTPGGSNTEAFF
TGTGCCAGTACCCCCGGAGGGTCGAACACTGAAGCTTTCTTT
>NA|NA|TRBV4-1|TRBJ1-3|16
CASSQETTASGNTIYF
TGCGCCAGCAGCCAAGAAACGACAGCTTCTGGAAACACCATATATTTT
>NA|NA|TRBV28|TRBJ2-2|12
CASSKNTGELFF
TGTGCCAGCAGCAAGAACACCGGGGAGCTGTTTTTT
>TRBD1|NA|TRBV6-5|TRBJ1-2|15
CASRGGQLNDYGYTF
TGTGCCAGCAGGGGGGGACAGTTGAACGACTATGGCTACACCTTC
>TRBD1|NA|TRBV7-9|TRBJ1-2|15
CASSSGRQGDYGYTF
TGTGCCAGCAGCTCGGGTCGACAGGGCGACTATGGCTACACCTTC
>NA|NA|TRBV21-1|TRBJ2-2|16
CASSKAGGLDTGELFF
TGTGCCAGCAGCAAAGCTGGGGGGTTGGACACCGGGGAGCTGTTTTTT
>TRBD1|few|TRBV4-3|TRBJ1-4|15
CASSQGRGQMEKLFF
TGCGCCAGCAGCCAAGGCAGGGGGCAGATGGAAAAACTGTTTTTT
>NA|NA|TRBV7-9|TRBJ1-6|14
CASSLGVTGQPLHF
TGTGCCAGCAGCTTAGGAGTGACAGGTCAACCCCTCCACTTT
>TRBD1|NA|TRBV6-5|TRBJ2-5|15
CASRDPAGGRKTQYF
TGTGCCAGTCGGGACCCGGCAGGGGGTAGGAAGACCCAGTACTTC
>NA|NA|TRBV19|TRBJ1-5|14
CASSIQLRGEPQHF
TGTGCCAGTAGTATCCAGCTCCGGGGGGAGCCCCAGCATTTT
>NA|NA|TRBV6-1|TRBJ1-2|15
CASSEDGRGYYGYTF
TGTGCCAGCAGTGAAGACGGGCGGGGCTACTATGGCTACACCTTC
>TRBD2|NA|TRBV18|TRBJ2-3|16
CASSTSSGGLTDTQYF
TGTGCCAGCTCAACCTCTAGCGGGGGGCTCACAGATACGCAGTATTTT